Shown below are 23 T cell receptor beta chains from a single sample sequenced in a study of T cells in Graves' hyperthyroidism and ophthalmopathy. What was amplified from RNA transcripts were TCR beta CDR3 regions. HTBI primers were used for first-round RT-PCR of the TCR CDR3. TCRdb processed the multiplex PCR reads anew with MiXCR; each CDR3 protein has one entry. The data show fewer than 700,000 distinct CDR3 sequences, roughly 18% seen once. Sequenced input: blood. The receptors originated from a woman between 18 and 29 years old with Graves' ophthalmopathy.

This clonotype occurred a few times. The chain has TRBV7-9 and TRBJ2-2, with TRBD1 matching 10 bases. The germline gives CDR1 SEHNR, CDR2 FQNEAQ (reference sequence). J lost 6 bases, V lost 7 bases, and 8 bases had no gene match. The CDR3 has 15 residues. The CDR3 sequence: CASTRGDRGAGELFF. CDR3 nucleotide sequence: TGTGCCAGCACCCGTGGGGACAGGGGTGCCGGGGAGCTGTTTTTT.

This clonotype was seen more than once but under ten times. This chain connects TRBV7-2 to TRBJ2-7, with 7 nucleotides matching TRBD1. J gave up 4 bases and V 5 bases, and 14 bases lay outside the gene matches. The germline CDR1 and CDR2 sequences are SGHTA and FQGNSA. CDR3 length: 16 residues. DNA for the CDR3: TGTGCCAGCAGCATACTTCGGACAGGAGTCTCGTACGAGCAGTACTTC. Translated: CASSILRTGVSYEQYF.

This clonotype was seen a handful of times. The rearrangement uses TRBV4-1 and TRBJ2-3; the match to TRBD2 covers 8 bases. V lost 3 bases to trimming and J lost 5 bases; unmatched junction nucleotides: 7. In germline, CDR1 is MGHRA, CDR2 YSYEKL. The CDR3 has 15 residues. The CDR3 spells CASSQVAGTEDTQYF. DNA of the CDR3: TGCGCCAGCAGCCAGGTAGCGGGAACCGAAGATACGCAGTATTTT.

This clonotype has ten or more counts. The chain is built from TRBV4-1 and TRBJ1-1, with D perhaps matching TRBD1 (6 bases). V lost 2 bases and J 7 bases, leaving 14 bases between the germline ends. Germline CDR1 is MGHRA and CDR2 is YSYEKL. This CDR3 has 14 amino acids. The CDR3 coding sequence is TGCGCCAGCAGCCAATTACAGGGAAGGGTTGAAGCTTTCTTT. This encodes CASSQLQGRVEAFF.

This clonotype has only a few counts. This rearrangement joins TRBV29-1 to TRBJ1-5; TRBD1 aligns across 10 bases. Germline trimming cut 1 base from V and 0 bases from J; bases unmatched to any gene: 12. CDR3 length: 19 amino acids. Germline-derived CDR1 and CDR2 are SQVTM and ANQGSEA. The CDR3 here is CSVEGLRGTGDYSNQPQHF. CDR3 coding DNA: TGCAGCGTTGAAGGTCTTCGCGGGACAGGGGATTATAGCAATCAGCCCCAGCATTTT.

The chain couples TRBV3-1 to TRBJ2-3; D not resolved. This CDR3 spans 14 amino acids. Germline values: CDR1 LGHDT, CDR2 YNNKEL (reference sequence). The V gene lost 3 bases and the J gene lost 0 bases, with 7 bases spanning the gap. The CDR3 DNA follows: TGTGCCAGCAGCCACGACGACAGCACAGATACGCAGTATTTT. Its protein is CASSHDDSTDTQYF.

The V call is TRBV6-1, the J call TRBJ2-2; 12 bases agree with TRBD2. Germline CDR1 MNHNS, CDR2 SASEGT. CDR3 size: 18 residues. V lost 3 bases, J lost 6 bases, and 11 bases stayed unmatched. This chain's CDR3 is CASSDTTSGGHGAGELFF. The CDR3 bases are TGTGCCAGCAGTGACACGACTAGCGGGGGCCATGGGGCCGGGGAGCTGTTTTTT.

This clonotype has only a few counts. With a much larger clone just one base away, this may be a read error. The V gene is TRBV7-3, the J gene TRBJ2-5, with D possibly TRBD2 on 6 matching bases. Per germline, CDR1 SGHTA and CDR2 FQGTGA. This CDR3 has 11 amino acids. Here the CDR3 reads CASSLRGLQSF. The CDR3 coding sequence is TGTGCCAGCAGCTTAAGGGGACTCCAGTCCTTC.

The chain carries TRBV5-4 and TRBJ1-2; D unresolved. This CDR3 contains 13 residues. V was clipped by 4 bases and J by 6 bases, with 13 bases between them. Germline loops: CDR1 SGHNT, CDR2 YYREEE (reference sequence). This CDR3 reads CASSQEAGHGYTF. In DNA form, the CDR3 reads TGTGCCAGCAGCCAAGAGGCGGGCCATGGCTACACCTTC. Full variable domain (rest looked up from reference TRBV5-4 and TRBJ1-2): ETGVTQSPTHLIKTRGQQVTLRCSSQSGHNTVSWYQQALGQGPQFIFQYYREEENGRGNFPPRFSGLQFPNYSSELNVNALELDDSALYLCASSQEAGHGYTFGSGTRLTVV.

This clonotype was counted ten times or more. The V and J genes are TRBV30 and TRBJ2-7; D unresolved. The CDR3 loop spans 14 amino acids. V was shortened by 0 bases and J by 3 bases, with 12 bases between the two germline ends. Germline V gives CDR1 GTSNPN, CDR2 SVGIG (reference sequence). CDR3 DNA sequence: TGTGCCTGGAGTGTACGCCCGCTCAGCTACGAGCAGTACTTC. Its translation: CAWSVRPLSYEQYF. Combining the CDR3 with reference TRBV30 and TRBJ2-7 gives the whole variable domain SQTIHQWPATLVQPVGSPLSLECTVEGTSNPNLYWYRQAAGRGLQLLFYSVGIGQISSEVPQNLSASRPQDRQFILSSKKLLLSDSGFYLCAWSVRPLSYEQYFGPGTRLTVT.

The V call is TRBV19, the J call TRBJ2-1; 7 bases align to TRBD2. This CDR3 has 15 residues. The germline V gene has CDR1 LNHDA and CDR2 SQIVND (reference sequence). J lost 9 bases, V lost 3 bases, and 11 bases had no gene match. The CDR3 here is CASSMSGTTAGEQFF. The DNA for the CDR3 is TGTGCCAGTAGTATGAGCGGGACCACTGCTGGTGAGCAGTTCTTC.

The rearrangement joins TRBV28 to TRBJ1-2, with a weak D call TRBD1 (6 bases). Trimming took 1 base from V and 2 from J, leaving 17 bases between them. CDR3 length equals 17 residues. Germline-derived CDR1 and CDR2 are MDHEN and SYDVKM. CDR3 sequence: CASSLSLRAGTNYGYTF. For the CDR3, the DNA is TGTGCCAGCAGTTTATCCCTCCGAGCTGGGACAAACTATGGCTACACCTTC.

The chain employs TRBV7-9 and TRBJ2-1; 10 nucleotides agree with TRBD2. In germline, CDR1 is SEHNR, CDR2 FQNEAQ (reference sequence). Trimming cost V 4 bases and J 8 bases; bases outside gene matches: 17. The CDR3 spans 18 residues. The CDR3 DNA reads TGTGCCAGCAGCTACAAGCGGGAGGGGGGCTCCCCGGGCGATGAGCAGTTCTTC. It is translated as CASSYKREGGSPGDEQFF.

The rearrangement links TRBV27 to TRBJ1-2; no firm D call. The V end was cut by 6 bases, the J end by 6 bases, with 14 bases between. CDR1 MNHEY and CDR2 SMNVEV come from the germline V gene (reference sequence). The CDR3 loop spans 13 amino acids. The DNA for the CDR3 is TGTGCCAGCAGCTTAGGCCTGGCGGATGGCTACACCTTC. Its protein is CASSLGLADGYTF.

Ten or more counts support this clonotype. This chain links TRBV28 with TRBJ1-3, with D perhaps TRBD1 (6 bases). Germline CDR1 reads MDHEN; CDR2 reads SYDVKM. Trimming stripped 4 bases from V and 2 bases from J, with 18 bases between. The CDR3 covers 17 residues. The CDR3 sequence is CASSSGQSPEAGNTIYF. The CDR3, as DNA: TGTGCCAGCAGTTCTGGACAGAGTCCCGAAGCTGGAAACACCATATATTTT.

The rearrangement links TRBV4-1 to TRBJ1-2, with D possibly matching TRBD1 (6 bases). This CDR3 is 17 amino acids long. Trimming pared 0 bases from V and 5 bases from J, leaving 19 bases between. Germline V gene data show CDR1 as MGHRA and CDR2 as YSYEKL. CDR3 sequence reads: CASSQDRGGVRIYGYTF. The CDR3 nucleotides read TGCGCCAGCAGCCAAGATCGGGGGGGCGTCAGGATTTATGGCTACACCTTC.

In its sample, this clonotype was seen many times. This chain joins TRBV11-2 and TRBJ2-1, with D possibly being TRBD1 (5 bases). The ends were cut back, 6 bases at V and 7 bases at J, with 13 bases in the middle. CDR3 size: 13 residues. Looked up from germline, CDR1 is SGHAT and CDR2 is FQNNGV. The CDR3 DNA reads TGTGCCAGCAGAACCCTAGGGGCAAATGAGCAGTTCTTC. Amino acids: CASRTLGANEQFF.

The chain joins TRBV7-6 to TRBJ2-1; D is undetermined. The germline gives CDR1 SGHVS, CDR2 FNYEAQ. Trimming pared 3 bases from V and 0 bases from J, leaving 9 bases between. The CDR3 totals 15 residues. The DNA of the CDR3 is TGTGCCAGCAGCTTTACCTCTAGCTCCTACAATGAGCAGTTCTTC. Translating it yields CASSFTSSSYNEQFF.

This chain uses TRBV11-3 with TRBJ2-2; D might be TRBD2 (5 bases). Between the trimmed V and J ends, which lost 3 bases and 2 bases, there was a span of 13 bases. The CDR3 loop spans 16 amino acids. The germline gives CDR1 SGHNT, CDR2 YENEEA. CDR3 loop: CASSFHAGPNTGELFF. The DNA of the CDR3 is TGTGCCAGCAGCTTCCATGCGGGCCCTAACACCGGGGAGCTGTTTTTT. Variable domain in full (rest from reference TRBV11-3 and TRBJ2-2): EAGVVQSPRYKIIEKKQPVAFWCNPISGHNTLYWYLQNLGQGPELLIRYENEEAVDDSQLPKDRFSAERLKGVDSTLKIQPAELGDSAVYLCASSFHAGPNTGELFFGEGSRLTVL.

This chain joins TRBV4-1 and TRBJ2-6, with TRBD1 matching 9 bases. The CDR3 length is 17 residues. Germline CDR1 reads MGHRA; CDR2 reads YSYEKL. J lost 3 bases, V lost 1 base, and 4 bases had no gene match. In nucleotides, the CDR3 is TGCGCCAGCAGCCAAGGAACAGGGGGCGGTGGGGCCAACGTCCTGACTTTC. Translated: CASSQGTGGGGANVLTF.

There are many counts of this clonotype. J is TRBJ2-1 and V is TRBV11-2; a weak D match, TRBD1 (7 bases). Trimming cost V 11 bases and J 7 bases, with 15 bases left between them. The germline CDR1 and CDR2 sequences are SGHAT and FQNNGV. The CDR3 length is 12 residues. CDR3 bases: TGTGCCGTGCAGGGGGGAAATAATGAGCAGTTCTTC. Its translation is CAVQGGNNEQFF. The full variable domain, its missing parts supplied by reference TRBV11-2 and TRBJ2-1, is EAGVAQSPRYKIIEKRQSVAFWCNPISGHATLYWYQQILGQGPKLLIQFQNNGVVDDSQLPKDRFSAERLKGVDSTLKIQPAKLEDSAVYLCAVQGGNNEQFFGPGTRLTVL.

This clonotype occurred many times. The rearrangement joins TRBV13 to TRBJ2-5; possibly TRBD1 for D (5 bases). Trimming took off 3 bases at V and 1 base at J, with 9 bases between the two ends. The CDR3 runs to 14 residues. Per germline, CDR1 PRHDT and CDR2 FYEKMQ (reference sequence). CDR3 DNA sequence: TGTGCCAGCAGCTTGACAGTGATCCAAGAGACCCAGTACTTC. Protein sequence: CASSLTVIQETQYF.

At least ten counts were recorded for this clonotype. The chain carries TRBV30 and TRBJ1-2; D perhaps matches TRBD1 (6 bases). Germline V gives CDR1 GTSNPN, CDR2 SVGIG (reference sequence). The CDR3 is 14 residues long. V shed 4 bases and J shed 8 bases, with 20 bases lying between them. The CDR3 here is CAWNPGQRRGGYTF. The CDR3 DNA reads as TGTGCCTGGAACCCAGGACAGCGTCGTGGAGGCTACACCTTC.